This T cell receptor (beta chain) was sequenced during a study of T cells in localized non-small cell lung cancer. Germline V CDR1 and CDR2: SGHRS, YFSETQ. V lost 2 bases and J lost 1; bases outside the gene matches: 2. The CDR3 contains 15 residues. On this clone itself: The antigen remains undetermined.

Using immunoSEQ multiplex PCR, the repertoire was profiled, and TCRdb retains in-frame clones only, with some absent. The sample has roughly 38,000 clones; approximately 91% are singletons. Regarding the study as a whole: Density of T cells in blood, when higher, went with longer overall survival. Heterogeneity stays possible, as sequencing covered only one tumor region.

This TCR was sampled from a female donor over 55 with stage I squamous cell lung carcinoma. Sequenced material: peripheral blood, taken before any cancer treatment. The J gene is TRBJ1-4, the V gene TRBV5-1; TRBD1 aligns across 7 bases. CDR3 in DNA: TGCGCCAGCAGCTTCAACAGGGGAACTAATGAAAAACTGTTTTTT. Translating gives CASSFNRGTNEKLFF.